This T cell receptor (beta chain) was sequenced in a study of shared clonotypes between healthy human individuals (TCRdb year 2020). Context from the whole study: The cohort included three men and a couple of women between 18 and 49 years of age. To estimate repertoire size and how much clonotypes are shared between individuals, the study performed deep sequencing of blood TCR repertoires from about five healthy adults. Each donor's leukapheresis produced roughly between roughly 0.85 and 9.5 billion PBMCs. Libraries were prepared and TCR repertoires were sequenced by different laboratories using diverse techniques, in order to increase sequencing depth and limit assay-specific biases.

The donors were healthy, HIV-negative adults with no recently reported acute infections or vaccinations. Every donor was a Caucasian adult residing in Nashville, Tennessee, USA. For unsorted samples, 96 million or so PBMCs were counted, and genomic DNA was extracted using the QIAamp DNA Blood Mini kit. After blood collection by leukapheresis, PBMCs were isolated using Ficoll-Histopaque density gradient centrifugation and then cryopreserved in the vapor phase of liquid nitrogen. In regard to this clone: The target of this receptor is not known. Qualities for individual bases were not recorded, and no much larger clone is one base off.

TCR CDR3 regions were amplified from genomic DNA by multiplex PCR using the deep immunoSEQ assay. Extracted genomic DNA from each cell subset was spread evenly across all wells of several immunoSEQ 96-well plates, with each plate serving as a replicate. For unsorted PBMC, 250 to 300 ng genomic DNA, equal to roughly 32,000 T cell genomes, was loaded into each replicate PCR. Ten immunoSEQ deep assay plates were used to sequence unsorted PBMC genomic DNA. Purified libraries were measured with a Qubit 3.0 fluorometer, size-checked on a Bioanalyzer 2100, and measured again with the KAPA Library Quantification kit. A separate single-read 150-cycle Illumina NextSeq 550 flow cell was used to sequence each immunoSEQ 96-well plate. Turning to the authors' computational methods: Because the immunoSEQ output included only junctional sequences and no quality scores, the filtering could not be the same as the filtering used for full-length reads. To assign V/J genes and CDR3, sequences were annotated using PyIR, a Python wrapper for IgBLAST v1.9, with IMGT germline references. Reads were filtered out if the reads had weak V/J assignments (E-value above 1e-6), no CDR3, stop codons, out-of-frame junctions, or ambiguous translated residues. V3J clonotypes were defined by identical inferred V gene, J gene, and CDR3 amino acid sequence. Percentage overlap between repertoires was calculated by dividing the number of shared unique clonotypes by the size of the smaller repertoire. Richness of each repertoire was evaluated using RTK rarefaction, the Chao1 estimator, and Recon v2.1 estimates of unobserved clonotypes. TCRdb stores this immuneACCESS table with in-frame sequences only. Part of the clones is absent; in the studies checked, under half of the shortfall reflects unresolved V genes, and no reason is known for the rest. The V and J calls and clone size come from that table; D and trimming were worked out from the DNA. Present in this sample are about 490,000 clones, around 80% of which were seen just once. Clones ranked in the top ten supply 13% of the sample.

General conclusions and limits of the study: Pairwise subsampling led to the expectation that sequencing depth would affect the degree of clonotype sharing among donors. Because the study included only a small number of donors, the genetic and exposure-history diversity represented was limited. Sampling was restricted to blood, and TCR repertoires in tissues likely differ from the TCR repertoires found in blood.

From the cysteine through the phenylalanine, the CDR3 covers 16 amino acids. Kept here is only the CDR3 DNA, which spans 48 bases and is read in frame from base 1. The V end gives up 0 bases and the J end 5 bases, leaving 7 bases in the junction not matched to a gene. Looking up the germline V gene yields CDR1 MNHNS and CDR2 SASEGT. The rearranged segments are TRBV6-1 and TRBJ2-5; TRBD2 matches 9 bases in the middle. This TCR was recovered from a woman aged 40 to 50 in good health. Some clones in this sample may be carry-over from other donors' samples. Sequenced sample: PBMCs. The DNA is TGTGCCAGCAGTGAAGCGCGAGCGGGAGGTATCGAGACCCAGTACTTC. It encodes CASSEARAGGIETQYF.